This T cell receptor (beta chain) came from a study of cytomegalovirus exposure and HLA in healthy donors. The V gene end was trimmed by 7 bases and the J gene end by 3 bases; junction bases not matched to a gene: 6. The CDR3 covers 14 residues. Per germline, CDR1 SQVTM and CDR2 ANQGSEA. This PCR relied on a set of 60 Vbeta primers and 13 Jbeta primers. Assay: immunoSEQ multiplex PCR; the TCRdb copy retains only in-frame clones and omits some. The table has 150,000 to 200,000 clones, approximately 71% seen once. The specimen was PBMCs. The receptor was isolated from a woman aged 35 to 49 in good health and CMV-seropositive. This chain uses TRBV29-1 with TRBJ2-1, with 10 nucleotides matching TRBD2. Here the CDR3 reads CSASAGGDYNEQFF. CDR3 nucleotides: TGCAGCGCATCAGCGGGAGGGGACTACAATGAGCAGTTCTTC.